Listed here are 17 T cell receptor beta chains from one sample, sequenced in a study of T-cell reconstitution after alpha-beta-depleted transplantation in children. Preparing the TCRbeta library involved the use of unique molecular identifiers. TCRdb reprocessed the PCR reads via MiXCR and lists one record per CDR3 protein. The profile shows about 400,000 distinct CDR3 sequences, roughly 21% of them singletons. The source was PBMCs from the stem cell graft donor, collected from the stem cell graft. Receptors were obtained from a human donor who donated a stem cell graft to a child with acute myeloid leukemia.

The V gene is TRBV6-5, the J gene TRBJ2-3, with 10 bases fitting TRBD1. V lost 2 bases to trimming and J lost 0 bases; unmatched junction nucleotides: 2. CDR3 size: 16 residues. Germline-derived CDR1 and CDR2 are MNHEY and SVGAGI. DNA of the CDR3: TGTGCCAGCAGTTACGACAGGGGGCCGAGCACAGATACGCAGTATTTT. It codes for CASSYDRGPSTDTQYF.

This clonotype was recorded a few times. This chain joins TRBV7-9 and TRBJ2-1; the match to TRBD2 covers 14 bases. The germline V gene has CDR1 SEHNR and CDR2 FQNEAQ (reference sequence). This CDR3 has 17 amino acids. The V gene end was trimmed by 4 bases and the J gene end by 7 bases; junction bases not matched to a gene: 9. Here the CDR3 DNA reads TGTGCCAGCAGCTATTCCGGGACTAGCGGGAGCAGGAATGAGCAGTTCTTC. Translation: CASSYSGTSGSRNEQFF.

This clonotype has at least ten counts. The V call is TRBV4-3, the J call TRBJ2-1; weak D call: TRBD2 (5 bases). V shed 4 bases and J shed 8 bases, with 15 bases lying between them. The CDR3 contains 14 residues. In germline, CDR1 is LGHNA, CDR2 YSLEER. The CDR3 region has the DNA TGCGCCAGCAGCCGTTGGGGAGAAGGCGATGAGCAGTTCTTC. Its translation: CASSRWGEGDEQFF.

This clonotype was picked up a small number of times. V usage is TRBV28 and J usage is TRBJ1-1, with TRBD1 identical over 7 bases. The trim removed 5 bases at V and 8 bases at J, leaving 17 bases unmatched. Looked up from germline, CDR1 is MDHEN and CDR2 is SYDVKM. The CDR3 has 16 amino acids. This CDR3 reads CASSTHQQGSVSEAFF. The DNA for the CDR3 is TGTGCCAGCAGTACTCATCAACAGGGGTCCGTATCAGAAGCTTTCTTT. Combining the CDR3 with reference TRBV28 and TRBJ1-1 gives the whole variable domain DVKVTQSSRYLVKRTGEKVFLECVQDMDHENMFWYRQDPGLGLRLIYFSYDVKMKEKGDIPEGYSVSREKKERFSLILESASTNQTSMYLCASSTHQQGSVSEAFFGQGTRLTVV.

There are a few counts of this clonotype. CDR3 DNA: TGCAGCGGTGGAACCCTACTAACGGGAGCCTACAATGAGCAGTTCTTC. Residues: CSGGTLLTGAYNEQFF. The V gene is TRBV29-1, the J gene TRBJ2-1; TRBD2 might be the D (6 bases). The CDR3 contains 16 residues. V lost 7 bases and J 2 bases, leaving 21 bases between the germline ends. The V gene's germline CDR1 is SQVTM and CDR2 ANQGSEA.

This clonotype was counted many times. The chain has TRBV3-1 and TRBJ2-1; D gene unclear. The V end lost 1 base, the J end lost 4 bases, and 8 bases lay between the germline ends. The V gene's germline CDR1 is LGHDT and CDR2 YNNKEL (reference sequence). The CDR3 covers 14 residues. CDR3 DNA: TGTGCCAGCAGCCAAGGGCGCCTTTACAATGAGCAGTTCTTC. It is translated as CASSQGRLYNEQFF.

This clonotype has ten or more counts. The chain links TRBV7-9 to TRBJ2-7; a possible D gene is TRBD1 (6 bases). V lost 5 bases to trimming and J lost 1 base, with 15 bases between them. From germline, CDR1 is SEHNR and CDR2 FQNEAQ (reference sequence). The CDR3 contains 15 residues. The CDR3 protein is CASSTRTEGSYEQYF. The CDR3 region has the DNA TGTGCCAGCAGCACCCGGACAGAAGGTTCCTACGAGCAGTACTTC.

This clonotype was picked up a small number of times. The CDR3 loop is CASSEGTSGRVRSYNEQFF. Here the CDR3 DNA reads TGTGCCAGCAGTGAGGGGACTAGCGGGAGGGTCAGGTCCTACAATGAGCAGTTCTTC. The J gene is TRBJ2-1, the V gene TRBV2, with 16 bases lining up with TRBD2. V trimming: 3 bases; J trimming: 1 base; junction bases outside the gene matches: 6. The CDR3 consists of 19 residues. Germline CDR1 SNHLY, CDR2 FYNNEI.

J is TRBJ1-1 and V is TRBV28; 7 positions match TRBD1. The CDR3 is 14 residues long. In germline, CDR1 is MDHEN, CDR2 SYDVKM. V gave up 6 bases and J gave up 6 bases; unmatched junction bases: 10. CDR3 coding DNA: TGTGCCAGCAGCCCGACAGGGACGAGGGCTGAAGCTTTCTTT. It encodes CASSPTGTRAEAFF.

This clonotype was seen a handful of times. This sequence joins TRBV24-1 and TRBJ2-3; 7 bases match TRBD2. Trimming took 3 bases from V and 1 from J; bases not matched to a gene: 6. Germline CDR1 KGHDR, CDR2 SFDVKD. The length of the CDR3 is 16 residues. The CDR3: CATSDQSSGRTDTQYF. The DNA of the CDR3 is TGTGCCACCAGTGATCAGTCTAGCGGACGCACAGATACGCAGTATTTT.

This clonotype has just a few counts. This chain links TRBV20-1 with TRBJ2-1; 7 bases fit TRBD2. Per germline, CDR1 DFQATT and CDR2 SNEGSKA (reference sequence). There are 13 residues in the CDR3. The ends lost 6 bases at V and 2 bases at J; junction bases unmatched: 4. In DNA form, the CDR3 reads TGCAGTGCCGAGACTAGCCCCTACAATGAGCAGTTCTTC. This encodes CSAETSPYNEQFF.

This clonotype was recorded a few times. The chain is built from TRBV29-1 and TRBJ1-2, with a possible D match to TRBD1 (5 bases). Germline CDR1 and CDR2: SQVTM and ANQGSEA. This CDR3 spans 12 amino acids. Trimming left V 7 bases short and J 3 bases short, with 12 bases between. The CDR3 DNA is TGCAGCGCCCCCACGGGGCACTATGGCTACACCTTC. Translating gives CSAPTGHYGYTF.

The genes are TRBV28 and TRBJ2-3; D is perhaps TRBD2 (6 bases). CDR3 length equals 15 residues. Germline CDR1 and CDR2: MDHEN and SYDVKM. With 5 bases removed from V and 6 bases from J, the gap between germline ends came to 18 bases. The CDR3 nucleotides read TGTGCCAGCAGTCCTCGGGGGTCCGGTCCGGATACGCAGTATTTT. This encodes CASSPRGSGPDTQYF.

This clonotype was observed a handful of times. The chain's CDR3 is CSARVDGNTIYF. CDR3 bases: TGCAGTGCTAGAGTCGACGGAAACACCATATATTTT. The chain employs TRBV20-1 and TRBJ1-3, with D unclear. This CDR3 region has 12 residues. V was cut by 1 base and J by 4 bases, with 5 bases left in between. Germline V gene data show CDR1 as DFQATT and CDR2 as SNEGSKA (reference sequence).

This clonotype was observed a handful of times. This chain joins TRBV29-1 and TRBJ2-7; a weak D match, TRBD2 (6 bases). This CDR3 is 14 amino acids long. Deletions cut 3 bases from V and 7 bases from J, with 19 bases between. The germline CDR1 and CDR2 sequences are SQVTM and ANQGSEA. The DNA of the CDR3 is TGCAGCGTTGAGTCATATCTTCCCGCGGGGGAGCAGTACTTC. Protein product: CSVESYLPAGEQYF.

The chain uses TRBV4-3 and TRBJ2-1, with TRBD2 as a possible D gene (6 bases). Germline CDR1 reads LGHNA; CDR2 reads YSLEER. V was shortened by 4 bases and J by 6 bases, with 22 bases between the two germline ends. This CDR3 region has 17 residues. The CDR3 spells CASSPRLAAHSINEQFF. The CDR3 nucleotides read TGCGCCAGCAGCCCCCGGTTAGCGGCCCACTCCATCAATGAGCAGTTCTTC.

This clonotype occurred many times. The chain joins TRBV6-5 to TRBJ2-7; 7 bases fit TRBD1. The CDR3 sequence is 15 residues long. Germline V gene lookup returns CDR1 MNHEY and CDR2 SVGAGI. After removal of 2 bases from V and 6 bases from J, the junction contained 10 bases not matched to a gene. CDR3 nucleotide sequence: TGTGCCAGCAGTTACCCGGGACAGACCCCTCGCGAGCAGTACTTC. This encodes CASSYPGQTPREQYF.